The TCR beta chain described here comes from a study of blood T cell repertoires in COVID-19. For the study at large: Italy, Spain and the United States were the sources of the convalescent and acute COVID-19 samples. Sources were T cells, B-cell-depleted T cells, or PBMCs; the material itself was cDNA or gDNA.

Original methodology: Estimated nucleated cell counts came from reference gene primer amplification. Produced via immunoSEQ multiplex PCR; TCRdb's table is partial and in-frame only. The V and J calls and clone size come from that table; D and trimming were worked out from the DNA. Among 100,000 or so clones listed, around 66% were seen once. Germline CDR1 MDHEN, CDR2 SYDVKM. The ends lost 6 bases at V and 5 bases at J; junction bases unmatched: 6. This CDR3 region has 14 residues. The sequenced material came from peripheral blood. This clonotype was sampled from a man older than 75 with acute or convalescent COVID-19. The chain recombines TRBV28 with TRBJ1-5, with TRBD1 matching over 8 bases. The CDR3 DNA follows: TGTGCCAGCAGCCCCGGACAGGGTTATCAGCCCCAGCATTTT. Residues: CASSPGQGYQPQHF.